This T cell receptor beta chain was captured by sequencing in a study of glioma-infiltrating T cells (dated by TCRdb to 2016 to 2017). About the full investigation: Glioma tissue, non-neoplastic brain tissue and matched peripheral blood mononuclear cells were used as sources from which TCR alpha- and beta-chain repertoires were sequenced. To gauge divergence between tissue and blood T-cell populations, every tissue-infiltrating repertoire was compared against the peripheral blood repertoire from the same patient. The paired cohort comprised three low-grade glioma patients, about eight primary glioblastoma patients and three non-glioma patients contributing non-neoplastic brain tissue.

Trimming removed 1 base from V and 4 bases from J, leaving 17 bases between the germline ends. Via the germline V gene, CDR1 is KGHDR and CDR2 SFDVKD. Including the terminal cysteine and phenylalanine, the CDR3 comprises 17 residues. Only CDR3 DNA remains: 51 bases, in frame from the first base. Many counts were recorded for this clonotype. Its antigen is currently not known. Base qualities were left out, and no much larger clone turns up one base away. What the work shows at the level of the full study, not this receptor alone: In non-neoplastic patients, VJ-independent divergence between tissue and blood fell below expectation, whereas in all gliomas, and especially in low-grade gliomas, the divergence rose above expectation. Tissue and blood shared very few CDR3 sequences, a result attributed to high CDR3 diversity and limited sampling. Small numbers underpinned the group comparisons: roughly eight glioblastoma patients, three low-grade glioma patients and three non-neoplastic patients.

TCR alpha and beta CDR3 regions were amplified with the iRepertoire nested amplicon-rescue multiplex PCR (arm-PCR) platform from RNA. The input for one-step reverse transcription and amplification was about 85-450 ng of tissue mRNA or PBMC total RNA. Following bead purification, Illumina adapters were added by a secondary multiplex PCR, and libraries between 200 and 400 bp were gel-purified. Libraries carried internal 6-nucleotide barcodes used for demultiplexing. Sequencing of the libraries was done on an Illumina MiSeq using 2x220 or 2x250 nucleotide paired-end reads. In the authors' own workflow: Paired reads were merged with FLASH 1.2.11 and aligned to the GRCh37 human genome with BWA-MEM before extracting TRA and TRB reads. An IMGT-derived reference of cassette sequences and CDR3 motifs, with pseudogenes included, was used for V and J assignment. Three-frame translation of reads was performed, and productive CDR3s were defined as those with a C...FGXG motif and no stop codons. Clonotypes were defined as unique combinations of V-J cassette pair and CDR3 amino acid sequence. Hamming distance filtering was applied to reads, with thresholds set by the sequence error rate of each sample in mapped regions. The raw public reads went through TCRdb reprocessing: fastp at Q25, MiXCR clone calling, in-frame beta chains kept. Each CDR3 protein appears once, grouped with its most common genes and DNA. TCRdb, rather than the study authors, made the V and J calls. The sample table lists about 44,000 distinct CDR3 sequences, 20% to 25% of them with a count of one. The ten top clones hold almost 6.5% of the sample.

Here the chain combines TRBV24-1 and TRBJ2-3; the D region is possibly TRBD1 or TRBD2, each matching across 5 bases. The sample consisted of glioma tissue, nonneoplastic brain tissue, or PBMCs (not recorded which). The clonotype was recovered from a human donor with low-grade glioma or glioblastoma, undergoing nonglioma brain surgery, or in good health (not recorded which). In nucleotides, the sequence is TGTGCCACCAGTGATTTCCGGGACGGCGATTCGGCAGATACGCAGTATTTT. Translation gives CATSDFRDGDSADTQYF.